The sample holds a few counts of the clone carrying this T cell receptor beta chain. Its antigen is undetermined. Within the sample, other DNA sequences also encode this same CDR3. The sample is drawn from a study of shared clonotypes between healthy human individuals. Notes on the study in general: Compared with clonotypes that all four donors shared, non-shared clonotypes had lower generation probabilities. Only a few donors were included, so the genetic and exposure-history diversity represented was limited.

The CDR3 contains 14 residues. The germline V gene has CDR1 GTSNPN and CDR2 SVGIG (reference sequence). V lost 0 bases and J 4 bases, leaving 10 bases between the germline ends. Assay: immunoSEQ multiplex PCR; the TCRdb copy retains only in-frame clones and omits some. The sample has about 680,000 clones; around two thirds are singletons. The material sequenced was memory CD4+ T cells sorted from blood. The subset is: CD45RA-negative fraction. The chain uses TRBV30 and TRBJ1-5; unclear D gene. This clonotype was obtained from a woman aged 25-40 years in good health. The CDR3 DNA reads as TGTGCCTGGAGTGTAGTAGGACGGAATCAGCCCCAGCATTTT. Its protein product is CAWSVVGRNQPQHF.